This T cell receptor (beta chain) comes out of a study of human T cells and chemical hapten exposure. The wider study: In the sensitization step, 2% DPC was placed on approximately 2 cm by approximately 2 cm of upper inner arm skin. Study-wide results and caveats: In comparison with controls, expanded TCRs gave rise to a significantly larger number of large CDR3 similarity clusters. Sensitizing with DPC caused no change in TCRs above 1 in 1000 frequency.

In its sample, this clonotype was seen a few times. Its antigen remains unknown. One entry per CDR3 protein results from TCRdb running MiXCR on the RACE reads. This sample has about 200,000 distinct CDR3 sequences; under 30% occur once, and the top ten carry 2.5%. Trimming cost V 2 bases and J 6 bases, with 7 bases left between them. Germline V gives CDR1 SQVTM, CDR2 ANQGSEA. This CDR3 is 11 amino acids long. Documented time point: patch test 3, about 24 weeks after DPC sensitization. Specified treatment: therapeutic diphenylcyclopropenone sensitization with weekly scalp DPC. At every patch-test visit, blood was drawn before the patch test was applied.

This sample comprised whole blood, obtained in connection with sensitization to the hapten diphenylcyclopropenone (DPC). The chain employs TRBV29-1 and TRBJ1-1; tentative D call: TRBD1 (5 bases). This receptor was taken from a woman in her thirties or forties with alopecia areata. Some clones in this sample may be carry-over from other donors' samples. This CDR3 reads CSVEWGSEAFF. Written as DNA, the CDR3 is TGCAGCGTTGAATGGGGGTCTGAAGCTTTCTTT.